One and the same sample provided the 23 T cell receptor beta chains below, sequenced in a study of CD8 T cells in ankylosing spondylitis. TCRdb ran MiXCR on the 5' RACE reads and lists one entry per CDR3 protein. The table shows 200,000 to 250,000 distinct CDR3 sequences, with about 10% occurring only once. Sequencing was carried out using blood, either unsorted or a sorted T cell fraction (not recorded which). Source of these receptors: a male donor with ankylosing spondylitis or in good health (not recorded which).

The chain uses TRBV7-3 and TRBJ2-5, with TRBD2 matching 7 bases. Per germline, CDR1 SGHTA and CDR2 FQGTGA. The junction had 7 bases not matched to a gene; V was cut back by 5 bases and J by 7 bases. This CDR3 region has 13 residues. The CDR3 is CASSRGSGMTQYF. In nucleotides, the CDR3 is TGTGCCAGCAGCCGAGGGAGCGGGATGACCCAGTACTTC.

This clonotype was seen only a few times. The chain uses TRBV29-1 and TRBJ2-1, with D perhaps matching TRBD2 (5 bases). There are 14 residues in the CDR3. The V gene's germline CDR1 is SQVTM and CDR2 ANQGSEA. Trimming cost V 5 bases and J 4 bases, with 15 bases left between them. The CDR3: CSVPGFPEYNEQFF. CDR3 DNA: TGCAGCGTTCCGGGGTTTCCCGAGTACAATGAGCAGTTCTTC.

This chain links TRBV7-9 with TRBJ2-7; D is uncertain. The CDR3 extends over 14 amino acids. The germline V gene has CDR1 SEHNR and CDR2 FQNEAQ (reference sequence). V lost 1 base, J lost 4 bases, and 11 bases lay in between. DNA for the CDR3: TGTGCCAGCAGCTTAGTCGAGGCAACGTACGAGCAGTACTTC. Its translation: CASSLVEATYEQYF.

In this sample, this clonotype turned up many times. The rearrangement uses TRBV28 and TRBJ1-5; no reliable D call. Per germline, CDR1 MDHEN and CDR2 SYDVKM. The CDR3 totals 14 residues. Deletions cut 5 bases from V and 4 bases from J, with 12 bases between. CDR3 residues: CASSTRQENQPQHF. CDR3 bases: TGTGCCAGCAGTACCCGACAAGAAAATCAGCCCCAGCATTTT.

In this sample, this clonotype turned up many times. The gene calls are TRBV4-2 and TRBJ2-3; unclear D gene. Germline lookup yields CDR1 LGHNA and CDR2 YNFKEQ. V lost 0 bases and J lost 1, with 5 bases in between. The CDR3 has 14 amino acids. The CDR3 sequence: CASSQDVGTDTQYF. CDR3 nucleotide sequence: TGTGCCAGCAGCCAAGATGTGGGCACAGATACGCAGTATTTT.

In its sample, this clonotype was seen many times. The chain carries TRBV20-1 and TRBJ2-7; D may be TRBD1 or TRBD2 (5 bases each). V was clipped by 6 bases and J by 3 bases, with 12 bases between them. CDR3 length: 12 residues. Per germline, CDR1 DFQATT and CDR2 SNEGSKA (reference sequence). CDR3 in DNA: TGCAGTGCAGGCACGGGGCTCTACGAGCAGTACTTC. This translates into CSAGTGLYEQYF.

This clonotype was detected ten times or more. The gene calls are TRBV5-1 and TRBJ2-6; D is unclear. The CDR3 totals 17 residues. CDR1 is SGHRS, CDR2 YFSETQ, per germline. V lost 0 bases to trimming and J lost 0 bases, with 10 bases between them. DNA for the CDR3: TGCGCCAGCAGCTTGGCTGGAGCGAGCTCTGGGGCCAACGTCCTGACTTTC. It is translated as CASSLAGASSGANVLTF.

The chain combines TRBV29-1 with TRBJ2-3; 10 bases align to TRBD2. Germline V gene sequence: CDR1 SQVTM, CDR2 ANQGSEA. Germline trimming cut 8 bases from V and 4 bases from J; bases unmatched to any gene: 12. This CDR3 is built from 15 residues. CDR3 loop: CSPLGLAGGPDTQYF. In DNA, the CDR3 is TGCAGCCCCTTGGGATTAGCGGGAGGTCCAGATACGCAGTATTTT.

There are a few counts of this clonotype. The DNA of the CDR3 is TGTGCCAGTATACCTCGAGAACTGAACACTGAAGCTTTCTTT. Encoded protein: CASIPRELNTEAFF. The J gene is TRBJ1-1, the V gene TRBV19; D is ambiguous. The CDR3 totals 14 residues. Trimming took 7 bases from V and 0 from J, leaving 12 bases between them. Germline CDR1 reads LNHDA; CDR2 reads SQIVND (reference sequence).

Only a few counts were recorded for this clonotype. The chain employs TRBV18 and TRBJ2-6; D is unclear. The CDR3 length is 17 residues. Germline CDR1 reads KGHSH; CDR2 reads LQKENI. Trimming cost V 4 bases and J 2 bases, with 15 bases left between them. Here the CDR3 reads CASSLLTGWAGANVLTF. CDR3 DNA: TGTGCCAGCTCACTATTAACCGGCTGGGCTGGGGCCAACGTCCTGACTTTC.

The chain links TRBV5-4 to TRBJ2-1, with TRBD1 matching 7 bases. Trimming took 3 bases from V and 13 from J; bases not matched to a gene: 13. The CDR3 totals 14 residues. The germline CDR1 and CDR2 sequences are SGHNT and YYREEE (reference sequence). This CDR3 reads CASSSGIEDRNQFF. The CDR3 DNA sequence: TGTGCCAGCAGCTCCGGAATCGAGGACAGGAATCAGTTCTTC.

The V gene is TRBV25-1, the J gene TRBJ2-3, with 10 bases aligning to TRBD1. Germline V gives CDR1 MGHDK, CDR2 SYGVNS. The ends lost 3 bases at V and 4 bases at J; junction bases unmatched: 13. The CDR3 is made up of 18 amino acids. The CDR3 nucleotides read TGTGCCAGCAGTGATAGTAGTAAACCGGGACAGGGGCCAGATACGCAGTATTTT. This translates into CASSDSSKPGQGPDTQYF.

The chain employs TRBV23-1 and TRBJ2-5; D call uncertain. TRBV23-1 is an ORF for which the function is uncertain. V lost 11 bases, J lost 5 bases, and 18 bases lay in between. The CDR3 loop spans 13 amino acids. The CDR3 here is CAPQEGRNETQYF. The CDR3 DNA sequence: TGCGCCCCCCAGGAAGGAAGGAATGAGACCCAGTACTTC.

The table lists this clonotype with many counts. The rearrangement uses TRBV24-1 and TRBJ2-3; 9 bases agree with TRBD2. This CDR3 region has 14 residues. From germline, CDR1 is KGHDR and CDR2 SFDVKD. V was clipped by 5 bases and J by 4 bases; unmatched bases: 3. The CDR3 DNA follows: TGTGCCACCAGTGTAGCGGGAGACGCAGATACGCAGTATTTT. Translating it yields CATSVAGDADTQYF.

This clonotype was seen at least ten times. The V call is TRBV4-1, the J call TRBJ2-1, with D perhaps being TRBD1 or TRBD2 (5 bases each). Per the germline V gene, CDR1 is MGHRA and CDR2 is YSYEKL. Trimming left V 0 bases short and J 1 base short, with 13 bases between. The CDR3 is 17 amino acids. CDR3 in DNA: TGCGCCAGCAGCCAAGATCGGGGCGTAATTTCCTACAATGAGCAGTTCTTC. Protein product: CASSQDRGVISYNEQFF.

In its sample, this clonotype was seen a few times. The chain uses TRBV19 and TRBJ2-3; 7 bases line up with TRBD2. V lost 5 bases, J lost 4 bases, and 12 bases stayed unmatched. The CDR3 sequence is 16 residues long. Germline V gene data show CDR1 as LNHDA and CDR2 as SQIVND (reference sequence). The DNA for the CDR3 is TGTGCCAGTAGTTCGATACTAGCGATTGGTCCAGATACGCAGTATTTT. Translating it yields CASSSILAIGPDTQYF.

This clonotype came up a few times. The rearrangement joins TRBV4-1 to TRBJ1-5, with 7 bases fitting TRBD1. This CDR3 is built from 15 residues. Germline CDR1 is MGHRA and CDR2 is YSYEKL. J gave up 4 bases and V 7 bases, and 10 bases lay outside the gene matches. The CDR3 protein is CASTLGTERNQPQHF. The DNA for the CDR3 is TGCGCCAGCACCCTGGGGACAGAAAGAAATCAGCCCCAGCATTTT.

This clonotype has at least ten counts. The chain links TRBV5-1 to TRBJ2-3, with D possibly being TRBD1 (6 bases). Trimming cost V 8 bases and J 2 bases, with 12 bases left between them. In germline, CDR1 is SGHRS, CDR2 YFSETQ. The CDR3 extends over 13 amino acids. The CDR3 bases are TGCGCCAGTAAGACAGGACCCACAGATACGCAGTATTTT. Amino acid sequence: CASKTGPTDTQYF.

There are many counts of this clonotype. The gene calls are TRBV6-1 and TRBJ2-1, with D maybe TRBD1 (6 bases). Trimming shortened V by 9 bases and J by 6 bases, and 15 bases separated the two germline ends. Germline V CDR1 and CDR2: MNHNS, SASEGT. The CDR3 totals 13 residues. Here the CDR3 DNA reads TGTGCCAGTCGAGGGGGACCTGGCAATGAGCAGTTCTTC. Translating gives CASRGGPGNEQFF.

This clonotype was counted only a few times. CDR3 protein: CALTGELFF. CDR3 nucleotides: TGTGCCTTAACCGGGGAGCTGTTTTTT. V gene TRBV7-9 combines with J gene TRBJ2-2; D gene unclear. V was trimmed by 11 bases and J by 5 bases, leaving 3 bases between them. The CDR3 consists of 9 residues. Germline values: CDR1 SEHNR, CDR2 FQNEAQ (reference sequence).

This clonotype was picked up a small number of times. The chain combines TRBV18 with TRBJ1-1; D remains ambiguous. From germline, CDR1 is KGHSH and CDR2 LQKENI. The CDR3 runs to 15 residues. The germline V and J ends were trimmed by 1 base and 1 base, with 10 bases remaining between them. The CDR3 DNA follows: TGTGCCAGCTCACCACAAGACCCCGCGAACACTGAAGCTTTCTTT. Protein product: CASSPQDPANTEAFF.

This clonotype was detected many times. J is TRBJ2-7 and V is TRBV7-6; D unresolved. The CDR3 sequence is 13 residues long. Germline V gene data show CDR1 as SGHVS and CDR2 as FNYEAQ. The V end was cut by 2 bases, the J end by 3 bases, with 8 bases between. In DNA, the CDR3 is TGTGCCAGCAGCTTAAGAAAAGGCTACGAGCAGTACTTC. Its protein is CASSLRKGYEQYF.

Worth noting for this clonotype: A read error may explain this, as a much larger clone is one base away. The chain uses TRBV20-1 and TRBJ1-3, with D unresolved. The length of the CDR3 is 15 residues. The germline CDR1 and CDR2 sequences are DFQATT and SNEGSKA (reference sequence). The germline V and J ends were trimmed by 2 bases and 2 bases, with 13 bases remaining between them. As DNA, the CDR3 is TGCAGTGCTAGATGGGGTAGGGTCCCTGGAAACACCATATATTTT. Protein sequence: CSARWGRVPGNTIYF.